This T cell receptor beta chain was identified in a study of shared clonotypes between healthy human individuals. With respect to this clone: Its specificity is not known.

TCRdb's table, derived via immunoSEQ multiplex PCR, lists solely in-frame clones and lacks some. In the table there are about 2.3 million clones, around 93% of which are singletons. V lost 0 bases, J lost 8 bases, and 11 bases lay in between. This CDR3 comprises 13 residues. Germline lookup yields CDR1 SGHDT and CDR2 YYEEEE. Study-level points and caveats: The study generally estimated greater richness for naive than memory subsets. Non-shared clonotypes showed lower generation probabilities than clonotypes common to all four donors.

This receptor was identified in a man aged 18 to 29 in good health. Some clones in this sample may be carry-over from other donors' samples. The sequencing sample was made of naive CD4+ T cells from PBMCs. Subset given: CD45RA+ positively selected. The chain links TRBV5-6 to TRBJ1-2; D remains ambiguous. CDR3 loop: CASSLARGWGYTF. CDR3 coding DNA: TGTGCCAGCAGCTTGGCCCGAGGGTGGGGCTACACCTTC. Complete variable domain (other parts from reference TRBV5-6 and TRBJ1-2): DAGVTQSPTHLIKTRGQQVTLRCSPKSGHDTVSWYQQALGQGPQFIFQYYEEEERQRGNFPDRFSGHQFPNYSSELNVNALLLGDSALYLCASSLARGWGYTFGSGTRLTVV.